This TCR beta chain was captured in a study of blood T cell repertoires in COVID-19. Study summary: Acute and convalescent COVID-19 samples came from the United States, Italy and Spain.

Looked up from germline, CDR1 is WSHSY and CDR2 is SAAADI. V was pared by 5 bases and J by 8 bases, with 18 bases between. This CDR3 is 14 amino acids long. Profiled with immunoSEQ multiplex PCR; TCRdb holds only in-frame clones, not every one. In the table there are 250,000 to 350,000 clones, 89% of which are singletons. The TCR originated in a man aged 18 to 30 who had recovered from COVID-19. Specimen: peripheral blood. The gene calls are TRBV10-2 and TRBJ1-2; D possibly corresponds to TRBD1 (5 bases). For the CDR3, the DNA is TGCGCCAGCAGTCAGGAGGGGAAATCGAGCGGCTACACCTTC. Its protein product is CASSQEGKSSGYTF.